The 3 T cell receptor beta chains reported below all come from one sample, sequenced in a study of blood T cell repertoires in COVID-19. TCRdb's table, derived via immunoSEQ multiplex PCR, lists solely in-frame clones and lacks some. The sample lists some 250,000 clones; around nine tenths were seen once. Sequences were obtained from peripheral blood. The receptors shown here come from a woman aged 40-49 years who had recovered from COVID-19.

A remark on this clone: Other DNA sequences in the sample encode the same CDR3. The chain uses TRBV30 and TRBJ1-1; no definite D call. Trimming took off 0 bases at V and 1 base at J, with 6 bases between the two ends. This CDR3 contains 13 residues. From germline, CDR1 is GTSNPN and CDR2 SVGIG (reference sequence). CDR3 bases: TGTGCCTGGAGTGTTGGGAGGAACACTGAAGCTTTCTTT. This gives the protein CAWSVGRNTEAFF. The complete variable domain, with remaining parts taken from reference TRBV30 and TRBJ1-1, reads SQTIHQWPATLVQPVGSPLSLECTVEGTSNPNLYWYRQAAGRGLQLLFYSVGIGQISSEVPQNLSASRPQDRQFILSSKKLLLSDSGFYLCAWSVGRNTEAFFGQGTRLTVV.

The table lists this clone with a count of one. The gene calls are TRBV5-4 and TRBJ2-5; D might be TRBD2 (6 bases). CDR1 and CDR2 from the germline V gene are SGHNT and YYREEE (reference sequence). V was cut by 4 bases and J by 5 bases, with 15 bases left in between. The CDR3 extends over 14 amino acids. DNA for the CDR3: TGTGCCAGCAGCGCGGGGACGCCCCGGGAGACCCAGTACTTC. Translated: CASSAGTPRETQYF.

The rearrangement links TRBV29-1 to TRBJ2-1; the match to TRBD1 covers 9 bases. The CDR3 consists of 14 residues. V shed 6 bases and J 0 bases; nucleotides not matched to a gene: 3. Germline CDR1 is SQVTM and CDR2 is ANQGSEA. The CDR3 protein is CSVGQGNSYNEQFF. The CDR3 bases are TGCAGCGTCGGACAGGGGAACTCCTACAATGAGCAGTTCTTC.